These T cell receptor beta chains were read from a single sample in a study of regulatory T cells in long-lasting Graves disease. In TCRdb, the multiplex PCR reads were re-called with MiXCR into one record per CDR3 protein. The sample includes a few hundred thousand distinct CDR3 sequences, around 20% of them seen just once. Material: peripheral blood mononuclear cells (PBMCs), obtained when the disease was refractory, from a patient treated with antithyroid drugs. The receptor source for this set is a female donor with Graves disease. Both conserved end residues are trimmed from each CDR3.

TRBV9	TRBJ1-1	ASSEPQGANTEAF
TRBV28	TRBJ2-3	ASSLFGLAGSPTDTQY
TRBV30	TRBJ1-2	AWSGAMAGSYGYT
TRBV18	TRBJ2-7	ASSPGTISYEQY
TRBV30	TRBJ1-6	AWSRADNSPLH
TRBV3-1	TRBJ1-1	ASSRGTPEAF
TRBV28	TRBJ2-6	ASIGGSGANVLT
TRBV15	TRBJ2-5	ATSPRWDGQETQY
TRBV2	TRBJ2-7	ASSVEGPYEQY
TRBV11-2	TRBJ2-1	ASSLDYSGRYNEQF
TRBV5-1	TRBJ1-3	ASSFGGYRSGNTIY
TRBV11-1	TRBJ2-1	ASSDQSGGYNEQF
TRBV19	TRBJ2-7	ASSSIRPASGQGGEQY
TRBV5-1	TRBJ2-5	ASSGRLAGGQETQY
TRBV18	TRBJ2-2	ASSQGNGELF
TRBV28	TRBJ2-2	ASSSREKGATGELF
TRBV2	TRBJ2-2	ASSPQTSGRFGELF
TRBV20-1	TRBJ1-2	SAQQGAGVVYGYT
TRBV28	TRBJ1-1	ASRAGGRYTEAF
TRBV7-7	TRBJ2-3	ASSLEQGNTQY
TRBV28	TRBJ1-3	ASSFPQVSGNTIY
TRBV27	TRBJ1-2	ASSLERNPANYGYT
TRBV28	TRBJ2-5	ASSLKFWVRETQY
TRBV14	TRBJ1-1	ASSHNRNTEAF
TRBV5-4	TRBJ2-2	ASSGRAGGPDTGELF
TRBV29-1	TRBJ2-7	SAVADSYEQY
TRBV4-1	TRBJ2-5	ASSQGDGPDETQY
TRBV28	TRBJ2-1	ASSSDEQF
TRBV30	TRBJ2-2	AWSARNTGELF
TRBV27	TRBJ1-5	ASSSYRALLGGNQPQH
TRBV29-1	TRBJ2-7	SVGDGLGIYEQY
TRBV30	TRBJ1-1	AWTNMGAEAF
TRBV7-9	TRBJ2-7	ASSSSWGGDVKLGEQY
TRBV2	TRBJ1-5	ASSTGNQPQR
TRBV28	TRBJ1-2	ASRVVNYGYT
TRBV29-1	TRBJ2-3	SVERLAEVHTDTQY
TRBV27	TRBJ2-7	ASSPTVYYEQY
TRBV2	TRBJ1-4	AAHRDTNEKLF
TRBV2	TRBJ1-6	ASSPGGRSSPLH
TRBV29-1	TRBJ2-7	SVERGAGDPEQY
TRBV7-9	TRBJ1-2	ASSRREGALGYT
TRBV5-6	TRBJ2-7	ASSSDQASSYEQY
TRBV12-3/TRBV12-4	TRBJ2-1	ASSQAGTATYEQF
TRBV6-2/TRBV6-3	TRBJ2-7	ASSYGAGGRAGEY
TRBV20-1	TRBJ2-5	SARAADGQETQY
TRBV20-1	TRBJ2-2	SAGLLNTGELF
TRBV14	TRBJ1-6	ASSLPGNSSPLH
TRBV6-2/TRBV6-3	TRBJ1-1	ASSSTGGAGKTEAF